This T cell receptor (beta chain) appears in the sequencing data of a study of a mutant IDH1 vaccine in newly diagnosed glioma. The CDR3 runs 12 residues. Between the trimmed V and J ends, which lost 3 bases and 5 bases, there was a span of 6 bases. Germline V gives CDR1 SEHNR, CDR2 FQNEAQ (reference sequence). Remarks on this clone: The antigen remains undetermined.

Noted time point: week 35, safety follow-up. Doses consisted of 300 ug of mutant IDH1 20-mer peptide each, paired with topical imiquimod. Only in-frame clones appear in the TCRdb table, and some are missing; sequencing was by immunoSEQ multiplex PCR. The data show about 68,000 clones, approximately 88% seen once. This chain connects TRBV7-9 to TRBJ2-3; no reliable D call. The starting material was PBMCs, obtained from a glioma patient whose treatment included an IDH1 peptide vaccine. The TCR sequence derives from a young man with glioma. The CDR3 nucleotides are TGTGCCAGCAGCTTCGGCATAGATACGCAGTATTTT. This gives the protein CASSFGIDTQYF.